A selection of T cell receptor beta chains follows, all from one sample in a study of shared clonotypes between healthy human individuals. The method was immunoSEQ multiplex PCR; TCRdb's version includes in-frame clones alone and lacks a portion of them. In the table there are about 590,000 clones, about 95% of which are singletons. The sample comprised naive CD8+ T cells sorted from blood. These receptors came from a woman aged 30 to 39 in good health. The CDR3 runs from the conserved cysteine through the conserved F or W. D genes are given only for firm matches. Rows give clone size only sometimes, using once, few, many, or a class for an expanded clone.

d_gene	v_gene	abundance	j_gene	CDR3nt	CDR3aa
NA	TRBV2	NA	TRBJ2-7	TGTGCAATCAATAGGGACACCTTGGGCGAGCAGTACTTC	CAINRDTLGEQYF
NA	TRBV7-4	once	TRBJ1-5	TGTGCCAGCAGAAACTGGGGCGGAGTTGGCAATCAGCCCCAGCATTTT	CASRNWGGVGNQPQHF
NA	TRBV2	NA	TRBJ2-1	TGTGCCAGCAGTGAAGGAAGCTCCTACAATGAGCAGTTCTTC	CASSEGSSYNEQFF
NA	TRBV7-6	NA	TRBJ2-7	TGTGCCAGCAGCTTAAACAGAGTCTACGAGCAGTACTTC	CASSLNRVYEQYF
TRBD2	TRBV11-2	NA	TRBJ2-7	TGTGCCAGCAGTCACGGACTAGCTAAGGTCTACGAGCAGTACTTC	CASSHGLAKVYEQYF
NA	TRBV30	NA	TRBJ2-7	TGTGCCTGGAGCCCCGGGGTAGGAGGAGGCGAGCAGTACTTC	CAWSPGVGGGEQYF
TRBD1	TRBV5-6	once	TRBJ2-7	TGTGCCAGCAGCTTGAGGGTGGGACAGTTATCCTACGAGCAGTACTTC	CASSLRVGQLSYEQYF
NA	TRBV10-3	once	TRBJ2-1	TGTGCCATCAGTGAGCCGGGACGATCTGATGAGCAGTTCTTC	CAISEPGRSDEQFF
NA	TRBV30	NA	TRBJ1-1	TGTGCCTGGAGTGTAAGCGGTGAAGCTTTCTTT	CAWSVSGEAFF
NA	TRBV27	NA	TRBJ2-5	TGTGCCAGCAGTTTATCGCCCCAATCCCAAGAGACCCAGTACTTC	CASSLSPQSQETQYF
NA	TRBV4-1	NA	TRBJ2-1	TGCGCCAGCAGCCAATCAGCAGACTCCTACAATGAGCAGTTCTTC	CASSQSADSYNEQFF